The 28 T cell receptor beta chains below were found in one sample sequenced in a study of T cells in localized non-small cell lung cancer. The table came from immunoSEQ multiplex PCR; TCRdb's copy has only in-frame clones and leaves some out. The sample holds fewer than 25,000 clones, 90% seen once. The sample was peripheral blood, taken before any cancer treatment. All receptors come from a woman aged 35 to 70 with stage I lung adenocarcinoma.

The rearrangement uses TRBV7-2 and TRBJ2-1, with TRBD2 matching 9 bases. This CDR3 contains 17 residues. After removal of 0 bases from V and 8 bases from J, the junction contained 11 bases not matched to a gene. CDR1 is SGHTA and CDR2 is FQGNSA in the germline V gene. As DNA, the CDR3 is TGTGCCAGCAGCTTAGCGCCTACGAGCGGGAGGTCTTATGAGCAGTTCTTC. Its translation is CASSLAPTSGRSYEQFF. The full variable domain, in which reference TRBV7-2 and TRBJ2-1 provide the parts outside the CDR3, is GAGVSQSPSNKVTEKGKDVELRCDPISGHTALYWYRQSLGQGLEFLIYFQGNSAPDKSGLPSDRFSAERTGGSVSTLTIQRTQQEDSAVYLCASSLAPTSGRSYEQFFGPGTRLTVL.

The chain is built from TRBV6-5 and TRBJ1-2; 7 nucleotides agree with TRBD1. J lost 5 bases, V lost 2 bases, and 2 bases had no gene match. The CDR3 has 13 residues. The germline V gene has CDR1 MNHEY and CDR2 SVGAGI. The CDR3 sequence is CASSYDREYGYTF. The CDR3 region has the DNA TGTGCCAGCAGTTACGACAGGGAGTATGGCTACACCTTC.

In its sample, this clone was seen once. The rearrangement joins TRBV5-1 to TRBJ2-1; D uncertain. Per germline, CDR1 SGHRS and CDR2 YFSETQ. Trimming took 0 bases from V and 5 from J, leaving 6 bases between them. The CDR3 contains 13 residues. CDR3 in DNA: TGCGCCAGCAGCTTGGTGGGTAACAATGAGCAGTTCTTC. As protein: CASSLVGNNEQFF.

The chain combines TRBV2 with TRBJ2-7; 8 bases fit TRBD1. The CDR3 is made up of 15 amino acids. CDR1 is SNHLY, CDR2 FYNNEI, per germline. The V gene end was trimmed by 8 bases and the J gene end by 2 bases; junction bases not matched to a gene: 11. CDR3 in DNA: TGTGCCAGCGGGGAGACATACAGGGGGACCTACGAGCAGTACTTC. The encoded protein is CASGETYRGTYEQYF.

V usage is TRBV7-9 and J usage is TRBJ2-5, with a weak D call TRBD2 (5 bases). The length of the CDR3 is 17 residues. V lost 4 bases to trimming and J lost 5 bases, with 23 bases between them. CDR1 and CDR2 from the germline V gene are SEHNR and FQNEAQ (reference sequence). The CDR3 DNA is TGTGCCAGCAGCTGGGCCGCTCGGACTCTCCTAGGGGAGACCCAGTACTTC. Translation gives CASSWAARTLLGETQYF.

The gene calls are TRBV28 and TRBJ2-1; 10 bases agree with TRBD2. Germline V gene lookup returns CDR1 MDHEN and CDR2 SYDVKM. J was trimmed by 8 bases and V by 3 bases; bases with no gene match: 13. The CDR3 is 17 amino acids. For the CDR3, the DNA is TGTGCCAGCAGTTTTAGGCTAGCGGGAGTAGGGATGGATGAGCAGTTCTTC. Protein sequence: CASSFRLAGVGMDEQFF.

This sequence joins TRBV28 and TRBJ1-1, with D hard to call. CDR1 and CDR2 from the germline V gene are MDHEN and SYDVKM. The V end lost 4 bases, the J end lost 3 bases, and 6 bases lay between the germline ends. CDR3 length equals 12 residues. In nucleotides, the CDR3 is TGTGCCAGCAGTTACGGCTACACTGAAGCTTTCTTT. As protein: CASSYGYTEAFF.

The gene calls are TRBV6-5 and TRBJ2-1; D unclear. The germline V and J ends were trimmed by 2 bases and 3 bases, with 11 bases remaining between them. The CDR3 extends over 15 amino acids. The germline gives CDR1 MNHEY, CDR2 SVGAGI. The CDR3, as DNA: TGTGCCAGCAGTTACAGGGTCCCAAACTACAATGAGCAGTTCTTC. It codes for CASSYRVPNYNEQFF.

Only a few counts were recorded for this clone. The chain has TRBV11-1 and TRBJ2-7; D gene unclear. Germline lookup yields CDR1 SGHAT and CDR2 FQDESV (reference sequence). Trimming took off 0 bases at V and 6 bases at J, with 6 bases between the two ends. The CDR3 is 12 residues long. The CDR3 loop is CASSLAPAEQYF. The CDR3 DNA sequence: TGTGCCAGCAGCTTAGCCCCCGCCGAGCAGTACTTC.

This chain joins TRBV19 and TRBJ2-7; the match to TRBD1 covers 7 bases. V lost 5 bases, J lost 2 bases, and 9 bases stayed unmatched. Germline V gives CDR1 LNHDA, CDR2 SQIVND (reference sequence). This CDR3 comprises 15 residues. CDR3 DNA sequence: TGTGCCAGTAGTCTGCGACAGGGCAGTGCCTACGAGCAGTACTTC. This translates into CASSLRQGSAYEQYF.

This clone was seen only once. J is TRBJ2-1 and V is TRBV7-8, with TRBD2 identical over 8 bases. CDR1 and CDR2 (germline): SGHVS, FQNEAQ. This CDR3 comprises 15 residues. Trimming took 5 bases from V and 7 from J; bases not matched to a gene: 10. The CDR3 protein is CASSHTSGGGNEQFF. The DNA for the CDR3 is TGTGCCAGCAGCCACACTAGCGGAGGGGGGAATGAGCAGTTCTTC.

For the CDR3, the DNA is TGCGCCAGCAGCTTGTATGAGGGCGGAAGAAACATTCAGTACTTC. It yields the protein CASSLYEGGRNIQYF. J is TRBJ2-4 and V is TRBV5-1, with D perhaps matching TRBD2 (5 bases). Trimming cost V 1 base and J 6 bases, with 14 bases left between them. The CDR3 runs 15 residues. Germline CDR1 and CDR2: SGHRS and YFSETQ.

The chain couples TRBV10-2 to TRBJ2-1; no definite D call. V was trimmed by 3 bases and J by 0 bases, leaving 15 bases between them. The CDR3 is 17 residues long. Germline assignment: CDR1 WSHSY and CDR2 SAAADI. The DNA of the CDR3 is TGCGCCAGCAGTGATGGCCACTCATCAAGCTCCTACAATGAGCAGTTCTTC. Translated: CASSDGHSSSSYNEQFF.

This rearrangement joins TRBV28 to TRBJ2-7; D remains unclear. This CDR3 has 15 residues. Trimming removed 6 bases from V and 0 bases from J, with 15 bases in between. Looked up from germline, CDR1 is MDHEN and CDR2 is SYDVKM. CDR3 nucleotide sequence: TGTGCCAGCAGGGCCCGTTTCGTGGGCTCCTACGAGCAGTACTTC. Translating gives CASRARFVGSYEQYF.

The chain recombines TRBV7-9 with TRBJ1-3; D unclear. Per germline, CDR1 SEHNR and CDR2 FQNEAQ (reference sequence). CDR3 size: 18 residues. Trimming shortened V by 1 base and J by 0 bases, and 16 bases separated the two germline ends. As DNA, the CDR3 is TGTGCCAGCAGCTTAGTTATTACCAGCCAAAACTCTGGAAACACCATATATTTT. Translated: CASSLVITSQNSGNTIYF.

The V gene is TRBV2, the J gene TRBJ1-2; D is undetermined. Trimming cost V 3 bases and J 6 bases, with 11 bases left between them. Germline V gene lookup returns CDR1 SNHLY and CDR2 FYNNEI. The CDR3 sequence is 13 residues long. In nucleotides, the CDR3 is TGTGCCAGCAGTGAGCGCCACTCGGATGGCTACACCTTC. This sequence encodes CASSERHSDGYTF. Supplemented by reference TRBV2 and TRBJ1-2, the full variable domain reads EPEVTQTPSHQVTQMGQEVILRCVPISNHLYFYWYRQILGQKVEFLVSFYNNEISEKSEIFDDQFSVERPDGSNFTLKIRSTKLEDSAMYFCASSERHSDGYTFGSGTRLTVV.

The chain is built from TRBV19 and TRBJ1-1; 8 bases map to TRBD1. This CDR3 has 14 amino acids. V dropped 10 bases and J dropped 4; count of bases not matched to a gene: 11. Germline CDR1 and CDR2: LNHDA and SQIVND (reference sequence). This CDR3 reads CATEDRERLTEAFF. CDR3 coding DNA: TGTGCCACCGAGGACAGGGAAAGACTCACTGAAGCTTTCTTT.

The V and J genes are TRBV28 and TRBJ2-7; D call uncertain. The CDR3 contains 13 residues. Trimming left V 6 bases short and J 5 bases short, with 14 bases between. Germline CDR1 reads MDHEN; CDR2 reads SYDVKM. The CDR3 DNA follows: TGTGCCAGCAGACGGAATAGTTGGAACGAGCAGTACTTC. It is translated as CASRRNSWNEQYF.

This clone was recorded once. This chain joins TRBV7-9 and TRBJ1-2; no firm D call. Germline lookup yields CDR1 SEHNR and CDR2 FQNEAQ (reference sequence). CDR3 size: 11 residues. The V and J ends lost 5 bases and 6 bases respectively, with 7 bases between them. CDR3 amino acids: CASSPQDGYTF. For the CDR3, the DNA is TGTGCCAGCAGCCCACAAGATGGCTACACCTTC.

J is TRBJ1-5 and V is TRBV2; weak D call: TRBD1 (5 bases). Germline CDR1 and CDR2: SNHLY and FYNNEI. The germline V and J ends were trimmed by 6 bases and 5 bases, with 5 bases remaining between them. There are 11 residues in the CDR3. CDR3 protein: CASSRDQPQHF. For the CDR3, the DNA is TGTGCCAGCAGCAGGGATCAGCCCCAGCATTTT. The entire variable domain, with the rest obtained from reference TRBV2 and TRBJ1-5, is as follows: EPEVTQTPSHQVTQMGQEVILRCVPISNHLYFYWYRQILGQKVEFLVSFYNNEISEKSEIFDDQFSVERPDGSNFTLKIRSTKLEDSAMYFCASSRDQPQHFGDGTRLSIL.

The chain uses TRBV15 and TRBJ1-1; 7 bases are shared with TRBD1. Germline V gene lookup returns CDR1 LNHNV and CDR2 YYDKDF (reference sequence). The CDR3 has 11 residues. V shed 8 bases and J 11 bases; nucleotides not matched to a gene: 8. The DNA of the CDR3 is TGTGCCACCTCCAATGACAGGGCGGCTTTCTTT. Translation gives CATSNDRAAFF. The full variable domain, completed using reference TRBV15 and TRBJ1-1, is DAMVIQNPRYQVTQFGKPVTLSCSQTLNHNVMYWYQQKSSQAPKLLFHYYDKDFNNEADTPDNFQSRRPNTSFCFLDIRSPGLGDTAMYLCATSNDRAAFFGQGTRLTVV.

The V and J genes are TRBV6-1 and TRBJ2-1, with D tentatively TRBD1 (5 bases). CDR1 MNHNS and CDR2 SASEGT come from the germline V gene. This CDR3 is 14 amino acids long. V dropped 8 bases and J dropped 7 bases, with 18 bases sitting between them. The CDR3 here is CASRPPDRSNEQFF. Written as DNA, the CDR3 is TGTGCCAGCCGGCCTCCCGACAGAAGTAATGAGCAGTTCTTC.

The CDR3 region has the DNA TGTGCCAGTAGTTGGCCTAGCGGGAGGGTGGGGGTCAATGAGCAGTTCTTC. Protein product: CASSWPSGRVGVNEQFF. V is TRBV19 and J is TRBJ2-1; 12 nucleotides line up with TRBD2. Per germline, CDR1 LNHDA and CDR2 SQIVND (reference sequence). The CDR3 is 17 residues long. Losses at the gene ends were 5 bases for V and 6 bases for J; bases not matched to a gene: 11. The entire variable domain, with the rest obtained from reference TRBV19 and TRBJ2-1, is as follows: DGGITQSPKYLFRKEGQNVTLSCEQNLNHDAMYWYRQDPGQGLRLIYYSQIVNDFQKGDIAEGYSVSREKKESFPLTVTSAQKNPTAFYLCASSWPSGRVGVNEQFFGPGTRLTVL.

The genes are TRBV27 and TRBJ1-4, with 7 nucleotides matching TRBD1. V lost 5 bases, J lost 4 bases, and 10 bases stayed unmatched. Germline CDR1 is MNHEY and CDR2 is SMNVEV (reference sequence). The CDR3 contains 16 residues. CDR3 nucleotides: TGTGCCAGCAGTCCCGACAGGGTTCCTGGTAATGAAAAACTGTTTTTT. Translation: CASSPDRVPGNEKLFF.

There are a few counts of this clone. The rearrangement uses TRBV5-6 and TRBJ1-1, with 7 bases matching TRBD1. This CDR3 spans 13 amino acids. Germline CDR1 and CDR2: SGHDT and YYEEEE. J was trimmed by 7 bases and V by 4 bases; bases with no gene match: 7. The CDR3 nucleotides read TGTGCCAGCAGCGGGACAGATTCTATTGAAGCTTTCTTT. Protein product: CASSGTDSIEAFF.

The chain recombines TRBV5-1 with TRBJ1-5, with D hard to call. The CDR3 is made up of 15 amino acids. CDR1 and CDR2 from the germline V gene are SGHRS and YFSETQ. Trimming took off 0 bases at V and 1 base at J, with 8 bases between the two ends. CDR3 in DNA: TGCGCCAGCAGCTTGGACCCCGGAAGCAATCAGCCCCAGCATTTT. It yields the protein CASSLDPGSNQPQHF.

The CDR3 here is CASSLKAPLLAKNIQYF. CDR3 nucleotides: TGTGCCAGCAGCTTAAAGGCACCGTTACTAGCCAAAAACATTCAGTACTTC. This chain connects TRBV11-3 to TRBJ2-4, with D unresolved. V was pared by 2 bases and J by 0 bases, with 14 bases between. CDR1 and CDR2 from the germline V gene are SGHNT and YENEEA. The CDR3 spans 17 residues.

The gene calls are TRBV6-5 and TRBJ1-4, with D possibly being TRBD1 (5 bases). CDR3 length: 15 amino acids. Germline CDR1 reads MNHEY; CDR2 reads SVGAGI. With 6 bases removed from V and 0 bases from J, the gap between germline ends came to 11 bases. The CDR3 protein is CASRYQGTTNEKLFF. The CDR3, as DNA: TGTGCCAGCAGATACCAGGGAACAACTAATGAAAAACTGTTTTTT.